These 23 T cell receptor beta chains were sequenced from one sample in a study of CD8 T cells in Susac syndrome. Reverse transcription of 0.5 to 1 ug RNA was performed with random hexamers. TCRdb re-called the immunoSEQ multiplex PCR reads through MiXCR, storing one row per CDR3 protein. The data show 150,000 to 200,000 distinct CDR3 sequences, 91% seen once. Sequencing was carried out using CD4+ T cells from PBMCs. The receptor source for this set is a human donor with Susac syndrome.

The genes are TRBV5-1 and TRBJ2-3; possible D gene TRBD2, 6 bases. Germline CDR1 reads SGHRS; CDR2 reads YFSETQ. CDR3 length equals 13 residues. The ends were cut back, 4 bases at V and 8 bases at J, with 14 bases in the middle. The CDR3 sequence: CASSEGRTGTQYF. The CDR3 DNA follows: TGCGCCAGCAGCGAAGGGAGGACCGGTACGCAGTATTTT.

This clonotype has just a few counts. The rearrangement links TRBV12-3 or TRBV12-4 to TRBJ2-5; TRBD2 aligns across 14 bases. Losses at the gene ends were 5 bases for V and 3 bases for J; bases not matched to a gene: 2. The CDR3 consists of 15 residues. The CDR3, as DNA: TGTGCCAGCAGTCGGACTAGCGGGGGGAAAGAGACCCAGTACTTC. This codes for CASSRTSGGKETQYF.

V and J are TRBV3-1 and TRBJ2-2; possible D gene TRBD2, 6 bases. This CDR3 comprises 17 residues. Trimming removed 1 base from V and 7 bases from J, with 19 bases in between. Germline-derived CDR1 and CDR2 are LGHDT and YNNKEL (reference sequence). CDR3 nucleotides: TGTGCCAGCAGCCAAGGATTCGGCGGGACGGGCGTCGGGGAGCTGTTTTTT. Its protein product is CASSQGFGGTGVGELFF.

The J gene is TRBJ2-3, the V gene TRBV7-3; D perhaps matches TRBD1 (6 bases). V lost 5 bases to trimming and J lost 5 bases, with 11 bases between them. CDR3 length: 13 amino acids. Germline lookup yields CDR1 SGHTA and CDR2 FQGTGA. The CDR3 nucleotides are TGTGCCAGCAGCAATTACAGGGAAGATACGCAGTATTTT. Translating it yields CASSNYREDTQYF.

The chain combines TRBV7-9 with TRBJ2-4; D gene uncertain. CDR1 is SEHNR, CDR2 FQNEAQ, per germline (reference sequence). The CDR3 sequence is 14 residues long. The germline V and J ends were trimmed by 5 bases and 3 bases, with 11 bases remaining between them. The CDR3 DNA reads as TGTGCCAGCAGCCCCTCTAGTGACAAAAACATTCAGTACTTC. It yields the protein CASSPSSDKNIQYF.

The CDR3 bases are TGTGCCACGGGGGTCCAGGGTAATAATTCACCCCTCCACTTT. Its protein is CATGVQGNNSPLHF. The V gene is TRBV6-1, the J gene TRBJ1-6; D is perhaps TRBD1 (5 bases). V lost 10 bases to trimming and J lost 5 bases, with 15 bases between them. Germline CDR1 is MNHNS and CDR2 is SASEGT. The CDR3 totals 14 residues.

The table lists this clonotype with a count of one. This chain uses TRBV6-1 with TRBJ2-7, with a possible D match to TRBD1 (6 bases). The CDR3 contains 15 residues. Germline CDR1 is MNHNS and CDR2 is SASEGT. V was clipped by 0 bases and J by 2 bases, with 11 bases between them. CDR3 region: CASSEAGALAYEQYF. CDR3 coding DNA: TGTGCCAGCAGTGAAGCGGGGGCCCTTGCCTACGAGCAGTACTTC.

CDR3 bases: TGTGCCAGCAGCCCGGACCGGGTCGGCTACACCTTC. It specifies CASSPDRVGYTF. V usage is TRBV14 and J usage is TRBJ1-2, with D unresolved. V lost 4 bases to trimming and J lost 8 bases, with 11 bases between them. The CDR3 is made up of 12 amino acids. CDR1 is SGHDN, CDR2 FVKESK, per germline.

The CDR3 protein is CASSPGDGRNEKLFF. CDR3 nucleotides: TGTGCCAGCTCACCCGGTGATGGTCGGAATGAAAAACTGTTTTTT. The V and J genes are TRBV18 and TRBJ1-4, with unresolved D. There are 15 residues in the CDR3. Germline CDR1 reads KGHSH; CDR2 reads LQKENI. Deletions cut 3 bases from V and 5 bases from J, with 13 bases between.

The V gene is TRBV7-6, the J gene TRBJ2-5; D possibly uses TRBD1 or TRBD2 (5 bases each). Trimming took off 4 bases at V and 0 bases at J, with 9 bases between the two ends. The CDR3 contains 14 residues. Germline V gives CDR1 SGHVS, CDR2 FNYEAQ. CDR3 bases: TGTGCCAGCAGCTCAGGGACCAACCAAGAGACCCAGTACTTC. Protein sequence: CASSSGTNQETQYF.

V gene TRBV7-3 combines with J gene TRBJ2-5; TRBD2 is a possible D gene (5 bases). The CDR3 extends over 14 amino acids. Germline V gene sequence: CDR1 SGHTA, CDR2 FQGTGA. The V end lost 5 bases, the J end lost 0 bases, and 10 bases lay between the germline ends. CDR3 DNA: TGTGCCAGCAGCCCCCGAGGGAACCAAGAGACCCAGTACTTC. Its protein product is CASSPRGNQETQYF.

This sequence joins TRBV24-1 and TRBJ1-2; D gene ambiguous. Germline V gene lookup returns CDR1 KGHDR and CDR2 SFDVKD. V lost 4 bases and J 0 bases, leaving 8 bases between the germline ends. The CDR3 consists of 14 residues. Here the CDR3 reads CATSDQTANYGYTF. CDR3 sequence (DNA): TGTGCCACCAGTGACCAGACTGCTAACTATGGCTACACCTTC.

The genes are TRBV4-1 and TRBJ1-4, with D unresolved. The germline V and J ends were trimmed by 4 bases and 1 base, with 10 bases remaining between them. CDR3 length: 15 amino acids. Germline CDR1 is MGHRA and CDR2 is YSYEKL. CDR3 amino acids: CASSPLQLTNEKLFF. CDR3 nucleotide sequence: TGCGCCAGCAGCCCCTTACAGTTAACTAATGAAAAACTGTTTTTT.

The chain joins TRBV11-2 to TRBJ2-2, with TRBD1 matching 9 bases. The germline V gene encodes CDR1 SGHAT and CDR2 FQNNGV. J lost 7 bases, V lost 5 bases, and 8 bases had no gene match. This CDR3 is built from 15 residues. CDR3: CASSPRQGGDGELFF. The CDR3 bases are TGTGCCAGCAGCCCAAGACAGGGGGGGGACGGGGAGCTGTTTTTT.

V gene TRBV20-1 combines with J gene TRBJ1-6; 8 bases fit TRBD1. Germline lookup yields CDR1 DFQATT and CDR2 SNEGSKA (reference sequence). V trimming: 2 bases; J trimming: 9 bases; junction bases outside the gene matches: 9. The CDR3 has 15 residues. This chain's CDR3 is CSARPRQGSGSPLHF. The CDR3 DNA is TGCAGTGCTAGACCCCGACAGGGGAGCGGTTCACCCCTCCACTTT.

The chain links TRBV5-1 to TRBJ2-7; 8 positions agree with TRBD2. The junction had 7 bases not matched to a gene; V was cut back by 2 bases and J by 0 bases. The CDR3 runs to 16 residues. Germline V lookup: CDR1 SGHRS, CDR2 YFSETQ. CDR3 sequence: CASSLNGLAGSYEQYF. DNA of the CDR3: TGCGCCAGCAGCTTAAACGGACTAGCAGGCTCCTACGAGCAGTACTTC.

The V and J genes are TRBV30 and TRBJ2-2; D is unclear. V was trimmed by 4 bases and J by 9 bases, leaving 18 bases between them. Germline CDR1 and CDR2: GTSNPN and SVGIG (reference sequence). The CDR3 covers 14 residues. CDR3 nucleotides: TGTGCCTGGAAAACCGGAAGTGGTTCCAGGGAGCTGTTTTTT. This gives the protein CAWKTGSGSRELFF.

Concerning this clonotype: One junction end disagrees with the germline gene, perhaps due to a read error. The gene calls are TRBV7-7 and TRBJ2-5; 7 bases are a match to TRBD2. The CDR3 has 14 residues. From germline, CDR1 is SSHAT and CDR2 FNYEAQ (reference sequence). This chain's CDR3 is CASSPAGRQETQYF. The CDR3 DNA follows: TGTGCTAGCAGCCCAGCGGGACGGCAAGAGACCCAGTACTTC.

V is TRBV29-1 and J is TRBJ2-5; D ambiguous. This CDR3 comprises 14 residues. The V end was cut by 3 bases, the J end by 4 bases, with 15 bases between. Germline V gene lookup returns CDR1 SQVTM and CDR2 ANQGSEA. DNA of the CDR3: TGCAGCGTTGACCCTAGTTCCTCCCCAGAGACCCAGTACTTC. It is translated as CSVDPSSSPETQYF.

The V and J genes are TRBV12-3 or TRBV12-4 and TRBJ2-1; TRBD1 might be the D (6 bases). V was cut by 5 bases and J by 9 bases, with 14 bases left in between. The CDR3 runs 13 residues. The CDR3 loop is CASSVGRGGEQFF. The CDR3 DNA is TGTGCCAGCAGTGTCGGCAGGGGTGGTGAGCAGTTCTTC.

The V and J genes are TRBV3-1 and TRBJ1-1; 7 bases match TRBD1. This CDR3 region has 13 residues. V gave up 2 bases and J gave up 8 bases; unmatched junction bases: 5. Per germline, CDR1 LGHDT and CDR2 YNNKEL (reference sequence). The CDR3 loop reads CASSQIRGMEAFF. CDR3 in DNA: TGTGCCAGCAGCCAAATCAGGGGGATGGAAGCTTTCTTT.

This clonotype was counted only a few times. The J gene is TRBJ2-7, the V gene TRBV12-3 or TRBV12-4; no reliable D call. The length of the CDR3 is 14 residues. V lost 7 bases, J lost 2 bases, and 15 bases lay in between. The CDR3 reads CASTTTLGPYEQYF. The CDR3 DNA reads TGTGCCAGCACCACCACCCTAGGCCCCTACGAGCAGTACTTC.

The CDR3 coding sequence is TGCAGCGTTGGTATCACAGGGGGCTGGGGAGATACGCAGTATTTT. Translation: CSVGITGGWGDTQYF. J is TRBJ2-3 and V is TRBV29-1; the match to TRBD1 covers 9 bases. The CDR3 loop spans 15 amino acids. CDR1 and CDR2 (germline): SQVTM, ANQGSEA. The ends lost 4 bases at V and 5 bases at J; junction bases unmatched: 10.